This record concerns one T cell receptor (beta chain) sequence. No cognate antigen has been identified for it. Base-call qualities are not available, and no considerably larger clone is one nucleotide away. These data belong to a study of cytomegalovirus exposure and HLA in healthy donors (dated by TCRdb to 2016 to 2017). With regard to the full study: In an earlier analysis of several hundred of the donors, 276 Gb of sequence data and some 120 million unique TCR beta sequences from about 179 million T cells were reported. The study aimed to test whether signatures of past pathogen exposure could be identified by cataloging public T cell receptors. An early release covering roughly 640 HLA-typed donors comprised 250 to 350 gigabases of sequencing data and around 80 million unique TCR sequences. An earlier analysis of around 580 of the donors used high-throughput TCR beta sequencing to judge whether each TCR beta V gene segment behaved as functional or pseudogenic. The study combined high-throughput TCR immunosequencing, statistical association of individual TCRs with disease status, and machine learning to predict cytomegalovirus infection status. To study patterns of TCR occurrence, a later analysis re-analyzed previously published TCR beta repertoires from 666 donors and added high-resolution HLA genotyping. In addition to the first cohort of approximately 670 subjects, a separate validation cohort of 120 different subjects was used. Genome-wide SNP genotypes for about 55% of the roughly 670 donors were used in a later genetic analysis, which treated that subset as a discovery cohort. The study used immunosequencing to profile the T cell repertoires of several hundred subjects and linked those repertoires to cytomegalovirus serostatus. The later analysis used no new phenotypic data to find candidate immune exposures, relying instead on TCR beta sequences and their occurrence across donors. Among the 398 genotyped donors, around 81% belonged to the genetic ancestry cluster associated with self-reported Caucasian donors. Among about 400 genotyped donors of the cohort, an average of around 250,000 unique TCR beta nucleotide sequences was sequenced per donor, of which 15% to 20% were non-productive. The number of typed donors differed by locus: about 620-640 for A, B, C, DRB1 and DQB1; 500 to 550 for DQA1; 606 for DPA1; and 400 to 480 for DPB1. Every discovery cohort repertoire had been produced on one sequencing platform. Class I and class II HLA loci were covered by the typing at four-digit resolution. Donor age, sex, ethnicity and CMV serostatus were compiled alongside the repertoire data. Because of strong linkage in the cohort, roughly five DR-DQ haplotypes were treated as single units for association and clustering.

What the study reported, not specific to this receptor: The cohort was sequenced for TCR beta chains only, and without alpha or paired-chain data the features that could be detected were limited. V-gene and J-gene trimming of TCR beta chains was associated with a missense DCLRE1C variant in a later genetic analysis, and the association was replicated in an independent cohort. The study listed 150 to 200 TCR beta chains as associated with cytomegalovirus. In vitro tests confirmed that a few of the cytomegalovirus-associated TCR beta chains recognize cytomegalovirus antigens. Broadly in line with IMGT annotations, most TCR beta V segments showed up in productive rearrangements about 87% or about 30% of the time in an earlier analysis of several hundred of the donors. Linkage disequilibrium might explain the correlated functional status among segregating V segments, but an unknown experimental factor could not be ruled out. Because counts were too low, about 17 rarely observed V segments, including chromosome 9 orphons, were excluded from the earlier analysis of 500 to 700 of the donors. Several of the top co-occurrence clusters appeared to be linked to parvovirus B19, influenza, CMV and Epstein-Barr virus, according to a later analysis. Strong co-occurrence of HLA alleles, especially DR and DQ, made assigning TCR associations to individual alleles difficult. The presence/absence analyses assumed that sequencing depth was roughly uniform across donors, and that assumption may not be true. According to a later analysis, TCR association rates differed among HLA loci, with DRB1 alleles showing the most associated TCRs and HLA-C alleles showing the fewest. Most CMV-associated TCR beta chains appeared to be HLA-restricted in a later analysis, and the HLA associations seemed to be driven largely by CMV exposure. Most TCR sequences were seen in very few donors, while some public TCRs were found in many individuals. Because HLA typing was missing for some donors at each locus, association tests included only the typed subset. A later analysis associated 17,000 or so TCR beta sequences with specific HLA alleles at a false discovery rate of 0.05. Immune exposure information for the cohort was limited to CMV serostatus. The sequencing pipeline was judged likely to have produced a cluster of highly shared sequence variants as a technical artifact. The authors suggested that the approach could potentially be extended to other disease states and immunological phenotypes. Cytomegalovirus status was reported to be diagnosed by the classifier with high specificity and sensitivity in both the original and validation cohorts. A further reported finding was that TCR beta sequences accurately predicted the HLA-A and HLA-B alleles for most subjects in the first cohort. In a later analysis, HLA-associated TCR beta chains were found to be more clonally expanded and to have lower generation probabilities than equally common non-associated chains. In a later genetic analysis, fewer N-insertions in productive TCRs were reported among donors in an Asian-associated ancestry cluster than the roughly 670-donor mean. The 87-base-pair reads could not distinguish some IMGT-functional V segments, including TRBV6-2 and TRBV6-3, so those segments were excluded.

The germline V end is reduced by 8 bases and the J end by 7 bases; junction bases left unmatched: 13. The germline V gene gives CDR1 as MNHEY and CDR2 as SVGAGI. Measured from the cysteine to the phenylalanine, the CDR3 is 14 residues long. Only CDR3 DNA is held: 42 bases, read in frame from base 1. The library was generated by the immunoSEQ multiplex PCR assay. A mixture of 60 forward primers for TCR Vbeta segments and 13 reverse primers for TCR Jbeta segments was used in the multiplex PCR. The CDR3 region of rearranged TCR beta genes was amplified from genomic DNA by a multiplex PCR assay. The amplified TCR beta libraries were sequenced on the Illumina HiSeq System as 87-base-pair reads. As for the authors' bioinformatics: A later analysis counted about 80 million unique TCR beta chains across the 666 repertoires, and around 12 million of these chains were shared by at least two donors. A nearest-neighbor algorithm error-corrected the raw reads and collapsed the reads into unique sequences, merging closely related sequences to remove PCR and sequencing errors. Alignment of CDR3 sequences to IMGT reference sequences was used to assign V, D and J gene segments. For a sequence to be retained, a match of at least six nucleotides to both a V gene segment and a J gene segment was required. Rearrangements were called productive when the CDR3 lacked stop codons and stayed in frame with V and J; all others were non-productive. Following IMGT convention, CDR3 was defined as the stretch from the second conserved V-encoded cysteine up to the conserved J-encoded phenylalanine. The earlier analysis of about 610 of the donors excluded any sequence lacking an unambiguous match to a single V gene segment. An earlier analysis of 500 to 600 of the donors classified V segments as functional when productive rearrangements were above 56.7% and as segregating when the standard deviation between donors was above 5%. A statistical classification framework was built for diagnosing cytomegalovirus status from the catalog of TCR beta chain sequences. In a later analysis, V and J genes were assigned by comparing TCR nucleotide sequences against IMGT/GENE-DB human TR gene sequences. Using the TCRdist pipeline, a later analysis assigned CDR3 sequences along with most-parsimonious VDJ recombination scenarios. A later analysis defined each TCR beta chain by its CDR3 amino acid sequence plus V-gene family, and excluded reads lacking a unique V-gene family. A later analysis removed roughly 590 highly shared, low-generation-probability nucleotide sequences to deal with suspected cross-contamination and a sequencing artifact. For each public chain, a later analysis derived a clonal expansion index from normalized ranks of inferred template counts within each repertoire. In a later analysis, generation probabilities were computed with a VDJ recombination model fitted to out-of-frame rearrangements, and the resulting probabilities were checked against IGoR. In a later analysis, hypergeometric tests were used to score TCR-TCR, TCR-HLA and TCR-CMV co-occurrence, with a repertoire-size bias correction applied to TCR pairs. A later analysis estimated false discovery rates by permuting HLA or CMV assignments 20 times. A later analysis grouped co-occurring TCRs with DBSCAN, adding TCRdist sequence similarity when clustering within HLA-allele-positive subsets. Repertoires with fewer than 30,000 or more than 120,000 public chains, plus five repertoires with anomalous nucleotide sharing, were excluded from co-occurrence clustering. What TCRdb holds here is the immuneACCESS table cut down to in-frame rearrangements. Part of the clones is not present; checked against another copy, under half of the missing clones reflect an unresolved V gene, and the others are unexplained. The V and J calls and clone size are taken from that table; D and trimming were inferred from the DNA. The sample records tens of thousands of clones, 55% to 75% of which are singletons. Approximately 7% of the sample goes to the ten largest clones.

The cohort consisted of approximately 670 healthy bone marrow donors. All cohort members were sampled while nominally healthy, although unrecorded immune exposures were likely present. The donor was CMV seronegative and was included in the group of several hundred seronegative cohort members. Every donor gave a peripheral blood sample, and the peripheral blood mononuclear cells from that sample were used for TCR beta sequencing. The Qiagen DNeasy Blood Extraction Kit was used to extract genomic DNA from the blood cell samples. Sequenced material: PBMCs. The rearranged segments are TRBV6-5 and TRBJ2-7; TRBD2 matches 8 bases in the middle. The sequence was obtained from a man aged 25-45 years in good health and CMV-seronegative. The CDR3 reads as follows: CASSLAAPKAEQYF. The DNA reads TGTGCCAGCTCACTAGCGGCGCCTAAGGCAGAGCAGTACTTC.